The 22 T cell receptor beta chains below come from one sample, sequenced in a study of vaccination and CD4 T cells after COVID-19. Their cognate antigens are unknown. Sequenced with the Oncomine TCR Beta short-read assay was DNA taken from cultured CD4+ T cells. One entry per CDR3 protein results from TCRdb running MiXCR on the PCR reads. The table shows 9,500 to 15,000 distinct CDR3 sequences, with approximately 55% occurring only once. Treatment here: approximately nine-day PBMC culture with coronavirus spike peptide pools or control peptides (ViraFEST assay). The material sequenced was CD4+ T cells from blood, cultured in vitro. These receptors were collected from a human donor who had recovered from COVID-19.

The chain has TRBV23-1 and TRBJ1-5; no definite D call. TRBV23-1 is recorded as an ORF, its role being uncertain. There are 14 residues in the CDR3. V gave up 0 bases and J gave up 4 bases, with 7 bases separating them. CDR3 coding DNA: TGCGCCAGCAGTCAATCGAGAGGGAATCAGCCCCAGCATTTT. Its protein product is CASSQSRGNQPQHF.

This clonotype was observed a single time. The chain employs TRBV20-1 and TRBJ2-7; D is unclear. This CDR3 has 10 residues. Germline assignment: CDR1 DFQATT and CDR2 SNEGSKA (reference sequence). The V and J ends lost 5 bases and 6 bases respectively, with 8 bases between them. CDR3 bases: TGCAGTGCTTACGGGTCCGAGCAGTACTTC. Amino acids: CSAYGSEQYF.

This clonotype was observed once. This chain links TRBV7-2 with TRBJ2-7; no definite D call. This CDR3 contains 12 residues. V dropped 2 bases and J dropped 4 bases, with 6 bases sitting between them. Looked up from germline, CDR1 is SGHTA and CDR2 is FQGNSA. This CDR3 reads CASSLSGYEQYF. In DNA form, the CDR3 reads TGTGCCAGCAGCTTATCTGGATACGAGCAGTACTTC.

The chain links TRBV7-9 to TRBJ1-2, with a possible D match to TRBD1 (6 bases). The CDR3 sequence is 13 residues long. With 3 bases removed from V and 5 bases from J, the gap between germline ends came to 10 bases. The germline V gene encodes CDR1 SEHNR and CDR2 FQNEAQ (reference sequence). The CDR3 coding sequence is TGTGCCAGCAGCTTGCCGGGGGCTTATGGCTACACCTTC. Amino acid sequence: CASSLPGAYGYTF.

The chain carries TRBV2 and TRBJ2-7; the D is unclear. The V end was cut by 7 bases, the J end by 5 bases, with 9 bases between. This CDR3 spans 11 amino acids. CDR1 is SNHLY and CDR2 is FYNNEI in the germline V gene. Here the CDR3 reads CASKAFNEQYF. The CDR3 DNA reads as TGTGCCAGCAAGGCGTTTAACGAGCAGTACTTC.

The chain employs TRBV20-1 and TRBJ1-1; D is possibly TRBD1 (5 bases). There are 13 residues in the CDR3. V lost 5 bases, J lost 4 bases, and 14 bases lay in between. In germline, CDR1 is DFQATT, CDR2 SNEGSKA (reference sequence). DNA of the CDR3: TGCAGTGCTGGGGGGAGGGGAGGCACTGAAGCTTTCTTT. Protein sequence: CSAGGRGGTEAFF.

This rearrangement joins TRBV19 to TRBJ2-3, with D unclear. Germline CDR1 LNHDA, CDR2 SQIVND (reference sequence). This CDR3 is built from 11 residues. V was trimmed by 3 bases and J by 5 bases, leaving 3 bases between them. The CDR3 DNA reads as TGTGCCAGTAGTATGGGAGATACGCAGTATTTT. Translation gives CASSMGDTQYF.

The CDR3 nucleotides read TGCAGTGCTAGGTTGGACACTCCTTATGGCTACACCTTC. This encodes CSARLDTPYGYTF. The chain joins TRBV20-1 to TRBJ1-2; perhaps TRBD1 as D (5 bases). Deletions cut 3 bases from V and 5 bases from J, with 13 bases between. Germline CDR1 reads DFQATT; CDR2 reads SNEGSKA (reference sequence). The CDR3 runs to 13 residues.

The V call is TRBV19, the J call TRBJ2-7, with D perhaps matching TRBD1 (5 bases). The CDR3 consists of 14 residues. Germline V CDR1 and CDR2: LNHDA, SQIVND (reference sequence). V dropped 5 bases and J dropped 0 bases, with 11 bases sitting between them. DNA of the CDR3: TGTGCCAGTAGTGAACAGGCTAGCTCCTACGAGCAGTACTTC. Amino acids: CASSEQASSYEQYF.

CDR3 in amino acids: CASSGGYHGGTAQETQYF. CDR3 sequence (DNA): TGTGCCAGCAGTGGTGGGTACCATGGAGGGACAGCCCAAGAGACCCAGTACTTC. The chain links TRBV27 to TRBJ2-5; D may be TRBD1 (7 bases). In germline, CDR1 is MNHEY, CDR2 SMNVEV (reference sequence). The germline V and J ends were trimmed by 5 bases and 1 base, with 23 bases remaining between them. The CDR3 spans 18 residues.

This clonotype was detected only a few times. This sequence joins TRBV20-1 and TRBJ2-7, with 7 bases that match TRBD2. This CDR3 comprises 16 residues. CDR1 and CDR2 from the germline V gene are DFQATT and SNEGSKA (reference sequence). V was clipped by 4 bases and J by 4 bases; unmatched bases: 16. The CDR3 is CSANPLGGDYQYEQYF. CDR3 in DNA: TGCAGTGCTAACCCCCTTGGTGGGGACTACCAATACGAGCAGTACTTC.

The chain combines TRBV24-1 with TRBJ1-2; D gene uncertain. The V gene's germline CDR1 is KGHDR and CDR2 SFDVKD. Trimming shortened V by 0 bases and J by 0 bases, and 10 bases separated the two germline ends. The CDR3 consists of 16 residues. CDR3 protein: CATSDLVGGANYGYTF. The CDR3 DNA is TGTGCCACCAGTGATTTGGTAGGCGGGGCTAACTATGGCTACACCTTC.

A single count supports this clonotype. The chain joins TRBV5-1 to TRBJ2-3; D call uncertain. Germline CDR1 and CDR2: SGHRS and YFSETQ. The CDR3 contains 15 residues. The V gene lost 0 bases and the J gene lost 0 bases, with 8 bases spanning the gap. The CDR3 region is CASSLDNGSTDTQYF. DNA of the CDR3: TGCGCCAGCAGCTTGGACAACGGGAGCACAGATACGCAGTATTTT.

This clonotype was detected only a few times. This rearrangement joins TRBV20-1 to TRBJ2-3; D possibly matches TRBD1 or TRBD2 (5 bases each). Germline CDR1 reads DFQATT; CDR2 reads SNEGSKA (reference sequence). This CDR3 is built from 15 residues. Trimming pared 4 bases from V and 8 bases from J, leaving 22 bases between. The CDR3 sequence is CSAKLFQGLSGTQYF. Here the CDR3 DNA reads TGCAGTGCTAAGTTGTTCCAGGGTTTAAGCGGTACGCAGTATTTT.

The chain carries TRBV5-4 and TRBJ2-1; TRBD2 matches 9 bases. J lost 0 bases, V lost 1 base, and 5 bases had no gene match. Germline lookup yields CDR1 SGHNT and CDR2 YYREEE (reference sequence). There are 17 residues in the CDR3. This CDR3 is CASSLFSGGISYNEQFF. DNA of the CDR3: TGTGCCAGCAGCTTGTTTAGCGGGGGAATCTCCTACAATGAGCAGTTCTTC.

This clonotype was seen once. Lacking the conserved final phenylalanine or tryptophan, this CDR3 likely reflects a read error. This chain uses TRBV7-9 with TRBJ1-2, with D possibly TRBD1 on 6 matching bases. This CDR3 region has 12 residues. Trimming took off 10 bases at V and 4 bases at J, with 13 bases between the two ends. Germline loops: CDR1 SEHNR, CDR2 FQNEAQ (reference sequence). As DNA, the CDR3 is TGTGCCACAATCCCCAGGGGCTATGGCTACACCCTC. Translation: CATIPRGYGYTL.

J is TRBJ2-5 and V is TRBV12-3 or TRBV12-4; D possibly corresponds to TRBD1 (6 bases). V lost 2 bases and J lost 5, with 15 bases in between. CDR3 size: 15 residues. The DNA of the CDR3 is TGTGCCAGCAGTTTACTAGGGGGAGAAATGGAGACCCAGTACTTC. Protein product: CASSLLGGEMETQYF.

This clonotype turned up a few times. This sequence joins TRBV19 and TRBJ1-2; D unclear. Germline CDR1 is LNHDA and CDR2 is SQIVND (reference sequence). V was cut by 6 bases and J by 4 bases, with 15 bases left in between. This CDR3 contains 14 residues. The CDR3 loop is CASRTIRSGYGYTF. The CDR3 coding sequence is TGTGCCAGTAGAACCATCAGGAGCGGCTATGGCTACACCTTC.

The CDR3 loop reads CASSFRETQYF. CDR3 nucleotides: TGTGCCAGCAGCTTCAGGGAGACCCAGTACTTC. This rearrangement joins TRBV5-6 to TRBJ2-5; D unclear. V lost 2 bases to trimming and J lost 5 bases, with 4 bases between them. Germline assignment: CDR1 SGHDT and CDR2 YYEEEE. The CDR3 sequence is 11 residues long. Full variable domain (rest looked up from reference TRBV5-6 and TRBJ2-5): DAGVTQSPTHLIKTRGQQVTLRCSPKSGHDTVSWYQQALGQGPQFIFQYYEEEERQRGNFPDRFSGHQFPNYSSELNVNALLLGDSALYLCASSFRETQYFGPGTRLLVL.

The V and J genes are TRBV6-1 and TRBJ1-3, with D maybe TRBD1 (5 bases). CDR1 and CDR2 from the germline V gene are MNHNS and SASEGT. This CDR3 has 15 residues. Here the CDR3 reads CAISRDPNSGNTIYF. In DNA, the CDR3 is TGTGCTATCTCCCGGGACCCTAACTCTGGAAACACCATATATTTT.

This rearrangement joins TRBV5-1 to TRBJ2-2, with TRBD2 as a possible D gene (5 bases). The V end lost 4 bases, the J end lost 3 bases, and 10 bases lay between the germline ends. The germline V gene has CDR1 SGHRS and CDR2 YFSETQ. This CDR3 has 14 amino acids. DNA of the CDR3: TGCGCCAGCAGCCCGACCGGGGACACCGGGGAGCTGTTTTTT. This sequence encodes CASSPTGDTGELFF.

The V call is TRBV20-1, the J call TRBJ2-3, with a weak D call TRBD2 (6 bases). The CDR3 runs 16 residues. CDR1 DFQATT and CDR2 SNEGSKA come from the germline V gene (reference sequence). Trimming took off 0 bases at V and 2 bases at J, with 15 bases between the two ends. In DNA, the CDR3 is TGCAGTGCTAGAGATCATTCCCGGGGGTTCACAGATACGCAGTATTTT. It specifies CSARDHSRGFTDTQYF.